This T cell receptor beta chain stems from a study of cytomegalovirus exposure and HLA in healthy donors. Study-wide results and limits: Investigators reported some 150 TCR beta chains as tied to cytomegalovirus.

The PCR contained 60 Vbeta and 13 Jbeta primers. Profiling relied on immunoSEQ multiplex PCR, and the TCRdb table lists in-frame clones only, not all of them. The sample holds 95,000 to 100,000 clones; 75% to 90% are singletons and the top ten take 3.5% to 5%. As to this clone: No antigen is known for it.

Sequenced: PBMCs. The sequence was obtained from a man aged 25-45 years in good health and CMV-seronegative.

The CDR3 DNA reads as TGTGCCAGCAGCTTAAGCGGCGGGAGCTACGAGCAGTACTTC. It codes for CASSLSGGSYEQYF. The chain uses TRBV7-3 and TRBJ2-7; 7 nucleotides match TRBD2. The CDR3 is 14 residues long. The V segment lost 1 base and the J segment 3 bases; nucleotides outside the gene matches: 3. CDR1 is SGHTA and CDR2 is FQGTGA in the germline V gene.